The T cell receptor (beta chain) under discussion was sequenced for a study of cytomegalovirus exposure and HLA in healthy donors. Broader study findings: Productive rates of about 87% or about 30% were seen for most TCR beta V segments in an earlier analysis. CMV serostatus stood as the only immune exposure information on hand. In vitro, three CMV-associated chains proved specific for CMV antigens.

This PCR relied on a set of 60 Vbeta primers and 13 Jbeta primers. Using immunoSEQ multiplex PCR, the repertoire was profiled, and TCRdb retains in-frame clones only, with some absent. The data contain around 97,000 clones, less than 9.5% of them singletons. On this clone itself: Its specificity is unknown.

CDR1 and CDR2 (germline): GTSNPN, SVGIG (reference sequence). V was trimmed by 4 bases and J by 0 bases, leaving 16 bases between them. This CDR3 region has 15 residues. The sample comprised PBMCs. The gene calls are TRBV30 and TRBJ2-7; a weak D match, TRBD2 (6 bases). The receptor was isolated from a man over 45 in good health and CMV-seropositive. The CDR3 sequence is CAWTTVGGSSYEQYF. The CDR3 coding sequence is TGTGCCTGGACCACGGTGGGGGGAAGCTCCTACGAGCAGTACTTC.